The clone carrying this TCR beta chain was counted a few times. No antigen is known for it. CDR1 and CDR2 from the germline V gene are MNHNY and SVGAGI (reference sequence). V lost 5 bases and J lost 2; bases outside the gene matches: 6. This CDR3 region has 15 residues. In the PCR, 60 Vbeta and 13 Jbeta primers were used. Repertoires were generated with immunoSEQ multiplex PCR, while TCRdb's copy carries only in-frame clones and drops some. The top ten hold roughly 5% of the sample, which has roughly 100,000 clones, approximately 76% seen once. This specimen belongs to a study of cytomegalovirus exposure and HLA in healthy donors. Looking at the study overall: Earlier, 100 million to 130 million unique TCR beta sequences were recovered from 170 million or so T cells by an analysis.

Study-wide results and caveats: It was in a later analysis that TCR association rates were seen to vary by HLA locus, highest for DRB1 and lowest for HLA-C.

The J gene is TRBJ2-7, the V gene TRBV6-6, with TRBD1 identical over 10 bases. This sequence originates from a man younger than 40 in good health and CMV-seropositive. The sequenced material came from PBMCs. The CDR3 here is CASSRGQGETYEQYF. DNA for the CDR3: TGTGCCAGCAGTCGTGGACAGGGGGAAACCTACGAGCAGTACTTC.